This paragraph reports one TCR beta chain. The RNA input was about 0.45 to 1 ug, and it was reverse transcribed with random hexamers. TCRdb redid the calling of the immunoSEQ multiplex PCR reads with MiXCR, one entry per CDR3 protein. The table lists about 180,000 distinct CDR3 sequences, 94% of them singletons. The data stem from a study of CD8 T cells in Susac syndrome. Study summary: When blood was drawn, patients with Susac syndrome were on intravenous immunoglobulin alone, on corticosteroids, or therapy-naive.

CDR1 is GTSNPN and CDR2 is SVGIG in the germline V gene (reference sequence). V was pared by 5 bases and J by 7 bases, with 11 bases between. CDR3 length equals 12 residues. This receptor was identified in a human donor with Susac syndrome. Sequencing input: CD4+ T cells from PBMCs. V is TRBV30 and J is TRBJ1-4; D uncertain. The CDR3 nucleotides read TGTGCCTGGTCTTCGGGGTTTGAAAAACTGTTTTTT. This encodes CAWSSGFEKLFF.